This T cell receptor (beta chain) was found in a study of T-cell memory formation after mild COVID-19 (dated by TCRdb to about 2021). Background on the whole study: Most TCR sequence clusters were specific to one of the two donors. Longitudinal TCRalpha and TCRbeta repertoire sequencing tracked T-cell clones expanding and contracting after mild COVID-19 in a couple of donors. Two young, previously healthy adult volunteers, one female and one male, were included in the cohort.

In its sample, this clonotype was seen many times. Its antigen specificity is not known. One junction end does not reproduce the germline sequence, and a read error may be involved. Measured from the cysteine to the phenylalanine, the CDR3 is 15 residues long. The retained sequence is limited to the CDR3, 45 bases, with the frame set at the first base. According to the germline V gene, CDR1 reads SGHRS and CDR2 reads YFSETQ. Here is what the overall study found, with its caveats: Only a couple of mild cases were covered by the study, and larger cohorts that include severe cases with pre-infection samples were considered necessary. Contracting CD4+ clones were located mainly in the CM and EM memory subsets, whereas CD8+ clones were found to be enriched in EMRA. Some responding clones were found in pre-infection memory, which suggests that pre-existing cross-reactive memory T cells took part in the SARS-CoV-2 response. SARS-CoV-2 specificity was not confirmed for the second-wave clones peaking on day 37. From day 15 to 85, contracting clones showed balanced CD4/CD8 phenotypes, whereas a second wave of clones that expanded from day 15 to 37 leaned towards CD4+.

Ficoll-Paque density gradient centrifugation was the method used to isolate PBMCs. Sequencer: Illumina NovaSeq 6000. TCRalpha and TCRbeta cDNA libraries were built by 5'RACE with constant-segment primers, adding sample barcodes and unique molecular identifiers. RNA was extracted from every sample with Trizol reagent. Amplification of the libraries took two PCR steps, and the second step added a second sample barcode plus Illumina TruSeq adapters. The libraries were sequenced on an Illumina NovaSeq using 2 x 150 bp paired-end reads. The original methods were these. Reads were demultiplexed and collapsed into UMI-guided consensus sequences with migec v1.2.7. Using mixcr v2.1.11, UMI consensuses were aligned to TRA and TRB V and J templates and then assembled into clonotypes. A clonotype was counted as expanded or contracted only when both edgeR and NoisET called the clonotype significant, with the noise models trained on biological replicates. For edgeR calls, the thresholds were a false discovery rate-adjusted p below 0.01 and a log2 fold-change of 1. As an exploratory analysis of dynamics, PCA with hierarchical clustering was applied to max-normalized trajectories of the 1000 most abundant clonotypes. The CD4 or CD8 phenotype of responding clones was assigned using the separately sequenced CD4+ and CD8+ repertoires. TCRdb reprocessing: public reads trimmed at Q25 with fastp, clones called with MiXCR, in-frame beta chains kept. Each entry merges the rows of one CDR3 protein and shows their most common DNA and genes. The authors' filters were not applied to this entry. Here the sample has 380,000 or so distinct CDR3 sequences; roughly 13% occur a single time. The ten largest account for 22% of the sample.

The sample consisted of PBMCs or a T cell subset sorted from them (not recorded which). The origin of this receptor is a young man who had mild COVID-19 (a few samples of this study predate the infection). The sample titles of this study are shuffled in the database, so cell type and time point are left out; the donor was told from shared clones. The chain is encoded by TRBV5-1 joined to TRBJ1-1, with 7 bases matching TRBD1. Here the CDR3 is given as CASSLTPDRNTEAFF. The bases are TGCGCCAGCAGCTTGACCCCGGACAGGAACACTGAAGCCTTCTTT.